A single sample is the source of the 3 T cell receptor beta chains below, sequenced in a study of T cell responses to AZD1222 COVID-19 vaccine. Repertoires were generated with immunoSEQ multiplex PCR, while TCRdb's copy carries only in-frame clones and drops some. Among about 180,000 clones listed, approximately 90% were seen once. This specimen was peripheral blood, taken on day 0 of AZD1222 vaccination. All receptors come from an adult in good health.

The gene calls are TRBV24-1 and TRBJ1-6; 8 bases are shared with TRBD1. Germline CDR1 KGHDR, CDR2 SFDVKD. This CDR3 region has 14 residues. The V segment lost 10 bases and the J segment 7 bases; nucleotides outside the gene matches: 8. In nucleotides, the CDR3 is TGTGCCACGCAGGGGGCGTGGGTCAATTCACCCCTCCACTTT. Translation: CATQGAWVNSPLHF.

The chain joins TRBV14 to TRBJ2-7; the D is unclear. This CDR3 has 12 amino acids. V lost 4 bases to trimming and J lost 3 bases, with 7 bases between them. The V gene's germline CDR1 is SGHDN and CDR2 FVKESK. This CDR3 reads CASSLSLYEQYF. Written as DNA, the CDR3 is TGTGCCAGCAGCCTTTCTCTCTACGAGCAGTACTTC. The variable domain in full, completed from reference TRBV14 and TRBJ2-7, reads EAGVTQFPSHSVIEKGQTVTLRCDPISGHDNLYWYRRVMGKEIKFLLHFVKESKQDESGMPNNRFLAERTGGTYSTLKVQPAELEDSGVYFCASSLSLYEQYFGPGTRLTVT.

This clone was counted between two and nine times. The genes are TRBV10-3 and TRBJ1-1, with D possibly matching TRBD1 (6 bases). The germline gives CDR1 ENHRY, CDR2 SYGVKD. Trimming shortened V by 3 bases and J by 1 base, and 12 bases separated the two germline ends. The length of the CDR3 is 15 residues. The CDR3 coding sequence is TGTGCCATCAGTGACCAGGGGCATGAGAACACTGAAGCTTTCTTT. It codes for CAISDQGHENTEAFF.